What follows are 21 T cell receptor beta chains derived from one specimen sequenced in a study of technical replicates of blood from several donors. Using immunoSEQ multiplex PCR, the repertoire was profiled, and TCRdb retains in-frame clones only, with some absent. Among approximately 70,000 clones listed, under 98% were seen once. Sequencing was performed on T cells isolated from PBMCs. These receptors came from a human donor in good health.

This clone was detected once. DNA of the CDR3: TGTGCCAGCAGTGAATCCCTAATCTATGGCTACACCTTC. Protein product: CASSESLIYGYTF. The V and J genes are TRBV6-5 and TRBJ1-2; D is unresolved. Germline V gene sequence: CDR1 MNHEY, CDR2 SVGAGI. Trimming pared 5 bases from V and 4 bases from J, leaving 11 bases between. The CDR3 sequence is 13 residues long.

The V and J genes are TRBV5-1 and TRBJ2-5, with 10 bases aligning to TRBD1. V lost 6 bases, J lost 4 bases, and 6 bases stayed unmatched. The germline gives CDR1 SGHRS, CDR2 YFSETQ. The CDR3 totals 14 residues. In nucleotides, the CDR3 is TGCGCCAGCAAACGGACAGGGGGGGGAGAGACCCAGTACTTC. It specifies CASKRTGGGETQYF. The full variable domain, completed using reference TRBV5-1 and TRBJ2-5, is KAGVTQTPRYLIKTRGQQVTLSCSPISGHRSVSWYQQTPGQGLQFLFEYFSETQRNKGNFPGRFSGRQFSNSRSEMNVSTLELGDSALYLCASKRTGGGETQYFGPGTRLLVL.

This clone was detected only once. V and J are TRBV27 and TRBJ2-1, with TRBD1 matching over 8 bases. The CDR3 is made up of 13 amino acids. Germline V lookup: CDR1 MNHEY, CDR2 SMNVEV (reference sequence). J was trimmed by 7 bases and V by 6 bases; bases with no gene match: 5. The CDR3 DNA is TGTGCCAGCAGCCCCCAGGGGGCTAATGAGCAGTTCTTC. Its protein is CASSPQGANEQFF.

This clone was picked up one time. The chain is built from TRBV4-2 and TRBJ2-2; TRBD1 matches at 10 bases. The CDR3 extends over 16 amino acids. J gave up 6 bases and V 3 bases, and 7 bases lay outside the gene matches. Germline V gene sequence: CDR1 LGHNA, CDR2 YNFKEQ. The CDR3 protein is CASSHQDRGTAGELFF. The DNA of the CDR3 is TGTGCCAGCAGCCATCAGGACAGGGGGACGGCCGGGGAGCTGTTTTTT.

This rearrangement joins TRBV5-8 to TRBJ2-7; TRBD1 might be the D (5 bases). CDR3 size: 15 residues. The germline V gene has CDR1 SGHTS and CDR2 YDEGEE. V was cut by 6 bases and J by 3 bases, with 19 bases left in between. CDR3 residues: CASNSLMQGSYEQYF. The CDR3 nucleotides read TGTGCCAGCAACTCCCTAATGCAGGGAAGCTACGAGCAGTACTTC.

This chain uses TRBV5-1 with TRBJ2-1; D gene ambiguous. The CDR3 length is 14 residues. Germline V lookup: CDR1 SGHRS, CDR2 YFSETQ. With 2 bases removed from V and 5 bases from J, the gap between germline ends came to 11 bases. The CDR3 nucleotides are TGCGCCAGCAGCTTAAGGAGATCGGACAATGAGCAGTTCTTC. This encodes CASSLRRSDNEQFF. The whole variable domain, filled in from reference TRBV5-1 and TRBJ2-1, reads KAGVTQTPRYLIKTRGQQVTLSCSPISGHRSVSWYQQTPGQGLQFLFEYFSETQRNKGNFPGRFSGRQFSNSRSEMNVSTLELGDSALYLCASSLRRSDNEQFFGPGTRLTVL.

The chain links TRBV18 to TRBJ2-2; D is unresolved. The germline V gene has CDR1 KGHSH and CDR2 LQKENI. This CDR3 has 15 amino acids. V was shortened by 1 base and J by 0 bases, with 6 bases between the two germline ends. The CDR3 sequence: CASSPQSANTGELFF. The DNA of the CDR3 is TGTGCCAGCTCACCACAGAGCGCGAACACCGGGGAGCTGTTTTTT.

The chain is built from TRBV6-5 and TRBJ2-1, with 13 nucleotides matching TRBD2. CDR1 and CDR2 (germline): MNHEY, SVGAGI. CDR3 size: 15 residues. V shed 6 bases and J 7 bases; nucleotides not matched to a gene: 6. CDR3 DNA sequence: TGTGCCAGCAGAAGACTAGCGGGAGGCCCTAATGAGCAGTTCTTC. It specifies CASRRLAGGPNEQFF.

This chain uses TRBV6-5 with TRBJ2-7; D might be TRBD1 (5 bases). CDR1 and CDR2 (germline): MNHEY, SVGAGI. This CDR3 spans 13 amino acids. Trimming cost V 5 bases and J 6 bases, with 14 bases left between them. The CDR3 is CASSIQAEGEQYF. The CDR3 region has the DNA TGTGCCAGCAGTATACAGGCAGAAGGCGAGCAGTACTTC.

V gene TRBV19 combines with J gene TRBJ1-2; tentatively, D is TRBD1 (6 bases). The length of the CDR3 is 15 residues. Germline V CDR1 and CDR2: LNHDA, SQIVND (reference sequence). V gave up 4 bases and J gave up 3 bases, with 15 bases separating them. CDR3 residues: CASSTDLTGYYGYTF. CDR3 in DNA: TGTGCCAGTAGTACGGACCTTACAGGGTACTATGGCTACACCTTC.

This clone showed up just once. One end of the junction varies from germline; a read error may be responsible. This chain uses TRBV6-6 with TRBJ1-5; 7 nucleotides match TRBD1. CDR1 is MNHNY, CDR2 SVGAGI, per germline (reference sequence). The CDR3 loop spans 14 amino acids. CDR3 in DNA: TGTGCCAGCAGTTACACCTCACCGGGACAGCGGGTAGATTTT. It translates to CASSYTSPGQRVDF.

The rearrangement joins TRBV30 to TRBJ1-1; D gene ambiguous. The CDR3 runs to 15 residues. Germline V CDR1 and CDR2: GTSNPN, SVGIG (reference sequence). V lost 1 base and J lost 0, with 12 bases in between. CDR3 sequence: CAWSGFLALNTEAFF. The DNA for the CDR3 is TGTGCCTGGAGTGGATTTCTTGCGCTGAACACTGAAGCTTTCTTT.

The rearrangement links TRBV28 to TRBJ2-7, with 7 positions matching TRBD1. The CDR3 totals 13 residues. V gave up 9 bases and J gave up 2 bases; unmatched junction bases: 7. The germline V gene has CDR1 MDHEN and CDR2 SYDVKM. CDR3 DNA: TGTGCCAGTCAAGGACAGGCTACCTACGAGCAGTACTTC. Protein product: CASQGQATYEQYF. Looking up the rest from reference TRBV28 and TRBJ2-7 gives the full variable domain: DVKVTQSSRYLVKRTGEKVFLECVQDMDHENMFWYRQDPGLGLRLIYFSYDVKMKEKGDIPEGYSVSREKKERFSLILESASTNQTSMYLCASQGQATYEQYFGPGTRLTVT.

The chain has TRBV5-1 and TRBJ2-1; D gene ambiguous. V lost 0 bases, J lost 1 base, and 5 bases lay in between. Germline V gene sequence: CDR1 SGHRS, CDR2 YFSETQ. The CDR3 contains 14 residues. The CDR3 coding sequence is TGCGCCAGCAGCTTGGAGAGGTCCTACAATGAGCAGTTCTTC. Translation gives CASSLERSYNEQFF.

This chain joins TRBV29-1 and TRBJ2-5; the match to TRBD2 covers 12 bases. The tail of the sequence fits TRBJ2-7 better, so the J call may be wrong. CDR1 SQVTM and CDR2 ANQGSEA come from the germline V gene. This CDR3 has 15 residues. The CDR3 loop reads CSVGGLAGGPYEQYF. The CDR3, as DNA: TGCAGCGTGGGGGGGCTAGCGGGAGGGCCCTACGAGCAGTACTTC.

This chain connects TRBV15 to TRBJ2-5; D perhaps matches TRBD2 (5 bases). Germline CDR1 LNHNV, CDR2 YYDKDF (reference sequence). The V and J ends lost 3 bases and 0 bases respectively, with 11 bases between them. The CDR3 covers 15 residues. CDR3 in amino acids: CATSSSQDYQETQYF. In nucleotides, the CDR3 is TGTGCCACCAGCAGCTCCCAGGACTACCAAGAGACCCAGTACTTC. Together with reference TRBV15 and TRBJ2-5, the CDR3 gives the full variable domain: DAMVIQNPRYQVTQFGKPVTLSCSQTLNHNVMYWYQQKSSQAPKLLFHYYDKDFNNEADTPDNFQSRRPNTSFCFLDIRSPGLGDTAMYLCATSSSQDYQETQYFGPGTRLLVL.

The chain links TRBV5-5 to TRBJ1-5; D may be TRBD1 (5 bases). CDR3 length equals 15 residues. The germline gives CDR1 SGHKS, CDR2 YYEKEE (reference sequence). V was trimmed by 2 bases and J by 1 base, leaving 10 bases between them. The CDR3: CASSLFSGSNQPQHF. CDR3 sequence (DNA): TGTGCCAGCAGCTTATTCTCAGGGAGCAATCAGCCCCAGCATTTT.

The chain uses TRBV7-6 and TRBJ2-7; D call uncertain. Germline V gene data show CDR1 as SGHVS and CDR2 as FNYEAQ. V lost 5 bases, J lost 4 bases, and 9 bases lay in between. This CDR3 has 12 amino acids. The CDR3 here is CASSETVYEQYF. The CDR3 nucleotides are TGTGCCAGCAGCGAAACTGTATACGAGCAGTACTTC.

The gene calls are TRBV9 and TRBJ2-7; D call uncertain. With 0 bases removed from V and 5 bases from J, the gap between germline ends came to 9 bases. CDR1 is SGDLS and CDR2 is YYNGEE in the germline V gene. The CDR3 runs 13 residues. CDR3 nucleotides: TGTGCCAGCAGCGTAGGATCTACCAACGAGCAGTACTTC. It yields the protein CASSVGSTNEQYF.

This CDR3 reads CASSDRSVSFTDTQYF. The CDR3, as DNA: TGTGCCAGCAGTGACAGGAGTGTTTCTTTCACAGATACGCAGTATTTT. V usage is TRBV27 and J usage is TRBJ2-3, with D possibly TRBD1 on 6 matching bases. V dropped 5 bases and J dropped 2 bases, with 17 bases sitting between them. CDR3 length: 16 residues. Germline V lookup: CDR1 MNHEY, CDR2 SMNVEV (reference sequence).

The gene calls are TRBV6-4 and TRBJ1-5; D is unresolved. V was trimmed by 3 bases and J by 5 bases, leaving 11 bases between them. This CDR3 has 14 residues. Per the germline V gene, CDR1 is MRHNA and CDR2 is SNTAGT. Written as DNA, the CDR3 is TGTGCCAGCAGTGAAGGCGGATTACATCAGCCCCAGCATTTT. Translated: CASSEGGLHQPQHF.